Presented here are 21 T cell receptor beta chains from one specimen sequenced in a study of T cell repertoires in cytomegalovirus infection (dated by TCRdb to between 2018 and 2021). TCRdb names Illumina HiSeq 1500 as the instrument used. TCRdb reworked the public reads: Q25 trimming with fastp, MiXCR clone assembly, productive beta chains retained. Entries that share a CDR3 protein sequence are merged under the most common genes and DNA. In all, the sample holds 100,000 or so distinct CDR3 sequences, and 16% of those were seen once. Together, the top ten hold about 8.8% of the sample. The sample consisted of PBMCs. The receptors derive from a human donor in good health (CMV status not recorded). Some clones in this sample may be carry-over from other donors' samples.

This clonotype was seen a handful of times. The gene calls are TRBV12-3 or TRBV12-4 and TRBJ2-2; maybe TRBD2 (6 bases). This CDR3 is 16 amino acids long. The V end was cut by 3 bases, the J end by 6 bases, with 17 bases between. CDR3 sequence: CASSLGAGSVAGELFF. The CDR3 region has the DNA TGTGCCAGCAGTTTGGGTGCGGGGAGTGTTGCCGGGGAGCTGTTTTTT.

This clonotype was seen ten or more times. The rearrangement uses TRBV7-2 and TRBJ2-3; 13 nucleotides align to TRBD2. CDR3 length: 16 residues. Germline V gene sequence: CDR1 SGHTA, CDR2 FQGNSA. The V segment lost 2 bases and the J segment 5 bases; nucleotides outside the gene matches: 4. CDR3: CASSLRLAGGGDTQYF. CDR3 DNA sequence: TGTGCCAGCAGCTTACGACTAGCGGGGGGAGGAGATACGCAGTATTTT.

This clonotype was counted a single time. The chain recombines TRBV6-5 with TRBJ2-5; possibly TRBD1 for D (5 bases). The V gene's germline CDR1 is MNHEY and CDR2 SVGAGI. V was cut by 6 bases and J by 4 bases, with 12 bases left in between. This CDR3 comprises 13 residues. The CDR3 region has the DNA TGTGCCAGCAGGCCGCCAGGGCGAGAGACCCAGTACTTC. Its translation: CASRPPGRETQYF.

The J gene is TRBJ1-2, the V gene TRBV29-1; D is unresolved. The V gene's germline CDR1 is SQVTM and CDR2 ANQGSEA. The CDR3 extends over 12 amino acids. V shed 3 bases and J shed 4 bases, with 9 bases lying between them. The CDR3 DNA follows: TGCAGCGTTGACGAACGGGCCTATGGCTACACCTTC. Residues: CSVDERAYGYTF.

This clonotype was seen more than once but under ten times. The chain joins TRBV3-1 to TRBJ2-1; 9 nucleotides match TRBD2. Germline trimming cut 0 bases from V and 5 bases from J; bases unmatched to any gene: 2. The germline gives CDR1 LGHDT, CDR2 YNNKEL (reference sequence). The CDR3 spans 15 residues. The CDR3 coding sequence is TGTGCCAGCAGCCAAGAGTCTAGCGGGAACAATGAGCAGTTCTTC. It is translated as CASSQESSGNNEQFF.

This clonotype occurred a few times. The genes are TRBV6-1 and TRBJ2-7; 8 nucleotides line up with TRBD1. The CDR3 consists of 14 residues. The V and J ends lost 6 bases and 2 bases, in that order; junction bases with no gene match: 6. Germline CDR1 is MNHNS and CDR2 is SASEGT. CDR3 in amino acids: CASRTGQGPYEQYF. The CDR3 DNA is TGTGCCAGCAGGACCGGACAGGGCCCCTACGAGCAGTACTTC.

This clonotype was seen only a few times. The V and J genes are TRBV29-1 and TRBJ2-7; 7 positions match TRBD1. The length of the CDR3 is 11 residues. V dropped 7 bases and J dropped 5; count of bases not matched to a gene: 5. The germline V gene encodes CDR1 SQVTM and CDR2 ANQGSEA. The DNA of the CDR3 is TGCAGCGCTGACAGGGACAACGAGCAGTACTTC. Translating it yields CSADRDNEQYF.

The J gene is TRBJ2-3, the V gene TRBV7-2, with unresolved D. The CDR3 covers 13 residues. With 0 bases removed from V and 4 bases from J, the gap between germline ends came to 5 bases. Germline CDR1 is SGHTA and CDR2 is FQGNSA. The DNA of the CDR3 is TGTGCCAGCAGCTTAGCCTTCTCAGATACGCAGTATTTT. Amino acids: CASSLAFSDTQYF.

Of note for this clonotype: Mismatch with germline at one junction end may stem from a read error. This chain uses TRBV5-5 with TRBJ1-1; no reliable D call. There are 12 residues in the CDR3. The V gene's germline CDR1 is SGHKS and CDR2 YYEKEE (reference sequence). This CDR3 is CASSFSKGEVRF. DNA of the CDR3: TGTGCCAGCAGCTTTAGTAAGGGTGAAGTACGTTTT.

This clonotype has a handful of counts. This chain links TRBV6-2 or TRBV6-3 with TRBJ1-2, with D possibly being TRBD1 (5 bases). Per germline, CDR1 MNHEY and CDR2 SVGEGT. The CDR3 spans 12 residues. Trimming pared 6 bases from V and 6 bases from J, leaving 11 bases between. The CDR3 DNA follows: TGTGCCAGCAGCAGGGAATCTCATGGCTACACCTTC. Protein sequence: CASSRESHGYTF.

The chain employs TRBV5-1 and TRBJ1-1; 9 positions match TRBD1. The CDR3 length is 15 residues. Per germline, CDR1 SGHRS and CDR2 YFSETQ. Losses at the gene ends were 3 bases for V and 0 bases for J; bases not matched to a gene: 3. CDR3 protein: CASSSGQGMNTEAFF. The CDR3 DNA is TGCGCCAGCAGCTCGGGACAGGGCATGAACACTGAAGCTTTCTTT.

This clonotype was detected many times. The chain joins TRBV7-2 to TRBJ2-3; D call uncertain. CDR1 and CDR2 (germline): SGHTA, FQGNSA. The V end lost 3 bases, the J end lost 0 bases, and 7 bases lay between the germline ends. This CDR3 spans 14 amino acids. The chain's CDR3 is CASSLFKSTDTQYF. The CDR3 DNA is TGTGCCAGCAGCTTGTTTAAAAGCACAGATACGCAGTATTTT.

In this sample, this clonotype turned up many times. The rearrangement uses TRBV11-2 and TRBJ2-3; 8 positions agree with TRBD2. This CDR3 is built from 16 residues. J was trimmed by 1 base and V by 4 bases; bases with no gene match: 7. Germline V gene sequence: CDR1 SGHAT, CDR2 FQNNGV. In DNA form, the CDR3 reads TGTGCCAGCAGCTCCACCGGGACTAGGGGCACAGATACGCAGTATTTT. Translated, it gives CASSSTGTRGTDTQYF.

This clonotype came up many times. This chain uses TRBV7-3 with TRBJ1-6, with 10 bases aligning to TRBD1. J gave up 0 bases and V 4 bases, and 12 bases lay outside the gene matches. The CDR3 has 20 amino acids. The germline V gene has CDR1 SGHTA and CDR2 FQGTGA. CDR3 region: CASSSRGTGVDSSYNSPLHF. The CDR3, as DNA: TGTGCCAGCAGCTCCCGCGGGACAGGGGTTGATAGCTCCTATAATTCACCCCTCCACTTT.

This clonotype has only a few counts. The J gene is TRBJ2-3, the V gene TRBV5-4, with 11 bases lining up with TRBD1. Germline V lookup: CDR1 SGHNT, CDR2 YYREEE (reference sequence). V was pared by 4 bases and J by 4 bases, with 5 bases of the junction left unmatched. This CDR3 region has 15 residues. The CDR3 loop reads CASSSPGQGADTQYF. The CDR3 nucleotides are TGTGCCAGCAGCAGTCCGGGACAGGGGGCAGATACGCAGTATTTT. The whole variable domain, filled in from reference TRBV5-4 and TRBJ2-3, reads ETGVTQSPTHLIKTRGQQVTLRCSSQSGHNTVSWYQQALGQGPQFIFQYYREEENGRGNFPPRFSGLQFPNYSSELNVNALELDDSALYLCASSSPGQGADTQYFGPGTRLTVL.

There are many counts of this clonotype. The rearrangement joins TRBV7-2 to TRBJ2-3; 9 positions match TRBD1. V trimming: 6 bases; J trimming: 4 bases; junction bases outside the gene matches: 11. The CDR3 extends over 16 amino acids. From germline, CDR1 is SGHTA and CDR2 FQGNSA. CDR3 nucleotides: TGTGCCAGCAGTTCAGTAGGGGACAGGGACGCAGATACGCAGTATTTT. Translated: CASSSVGDRDADTQYF.

There are many counts of this clonotype. The chain has TRBV7-3 and TRBJ1-1; D gene uncertain. The germline V gene has CDR1 SGHTA and CDR2 FQGTGA. This CDR3 has 14 residues. Trimming shortened V by 2 bases and J by 5 bases, and 12 bases separated the two germline ends. The CDR3 is CASSLRPGGTEAFF. The CDR3 nucleotides are TGTGCCAGCAGCTTACGACCAGGTGGGACTGAAGCTTTCTTT.

The chain recombines TRBV6-1 with TRBJ1-1; 9 nucleotides line up with TRBD1. Germline V gene data show CDR1 as MNHNS and CDR2 as SASEGT. Unmatched junction bases numbered 5, after V lost 9 bases and J lost 0 bases. The CDR3 covers 14 residues. CDR3 nucleotide sequence: TGTGCCAGGAGACAGGGGGAAATGAACACTGAAGCTTTCTTT. Translating gives CARRQGEMNTEAFF.

This clonotype was counted only a few times. In DNA, the CDR3 is TGTGCCAGCAGCAGGGAGGCCTACGAGCAGTACTTC. Its protein product is CASSREAYEQYF. The chain links TRBV6-2 or TRBV6-3 to TRBJ2-7, with D maybe TRBD2 (6 bases). V lost 6 bases to trimming and J lost 2 bases, with 8 bases between them. Germline V gene lookup returns CDR1 MNHEY and CDR2 SVGEGT. This CDR3 has 12 residues.

The J gene is TRBJ2-7, the V gene TRBV11-2, with a tentative D call TRBD1 (5 bases). The V end was cut by 4 bases, the J end by 1 base, with 14 bases between. This CDR3 spans 15 amino acids. Germline V gene data show CDR1 as SGHAT and CDR2 as FQNNGV. The CDR3 loop is CASSYYRLPSYEQYF. The CDR3, as DNA: TGTGCCAGCAGCTACTACAGGCTCCCGTCCTACGAGCAGTACTTC. Together with reference TRBV11-2 and TRBJ2-7, the CDR3 gives the full variable domain: EAGVAQSPRYKIIEKRQSVAFWCNPISGHATLYWYQQILGQGPKLLIQFQNNGVVDDSQLPKDRFSAERLKGVDSTLKIQPAKLEDSAVYLCASSYYRLPSYEQYFGPGTRLTVT.

This chain uses TRBV7-2 with TRBJ2-5, with D uncertain. CDR3 length: 15 residues. V was shortened by 1 base and J by 5 bases, with 14 bases between the two germline ends. Germline V gene lookup returns CDR1 SGHTA and CDR2 FQGNSA. The CDR3, as DNA: TGTGCCAGCAGCTTAGATTCCCCCCGGAGCGAGACCCAGTACTTC. The encoded protein is CASSLDSPRSETQYF.